The table lists the clone carrying this T cell receptor beta chain with a few counts. As yet, its antigen is unknown. This entry comes from a study of cytomegalovirus exposure and HLA in healthy donors. Study overall: As an earlier analysis found, around 190 million T cells yielded fewer than 130 million unique TCR beta sequences. The study's findings and limits: Common viral pathogens were later found to be apparently linked to several of the most significant clusters. According to an earlier analysis, most TCR beta V segments yielded productive rearrangements about 87% or about 30% of the time.

Both 60 Vbeta primers and 13 Jbeta primers went into the PCR. The method was immunoSEQ multiplex PCR; TCRdb's version includes in-frame clones alone and lacks a portion of them. The sample carries about 150,000 clones, roughly 82% recorded once. The CDR3 consists of 15 residues. The germline V gene encodes CDR1 GTSNPN and CDR2 SVGIG (reference sequence). The V and J ends lost 0 bases and 5 bases, in that order; junction bases with no gene match: 8. Sequenced material: PBMCs. This clonotype was sampled from a young man in good health and CMV-seronegative. J is TRBJ1-1 and V is TRBV30, with 8 bases identical to TRBD1. CDR3 DNA: TGTGCCTGGAGTGTACGAGACAGGGGCAGTACTGAAGCTTTCTTT. The encoded protein is CAWSVRDRGSTEAFF.